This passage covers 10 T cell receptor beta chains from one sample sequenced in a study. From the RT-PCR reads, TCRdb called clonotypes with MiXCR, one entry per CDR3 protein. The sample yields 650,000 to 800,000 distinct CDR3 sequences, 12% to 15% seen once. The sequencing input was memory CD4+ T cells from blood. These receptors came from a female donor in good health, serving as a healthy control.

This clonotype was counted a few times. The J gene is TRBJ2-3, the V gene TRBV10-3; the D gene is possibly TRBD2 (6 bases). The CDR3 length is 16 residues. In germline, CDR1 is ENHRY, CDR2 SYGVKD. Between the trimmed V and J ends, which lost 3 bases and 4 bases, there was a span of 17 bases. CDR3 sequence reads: CAISDPGTPDPDTQYF. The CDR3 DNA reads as TGTGCCATCAGTGACCCCGGGACTCCGGACCCAGATACGCAGTATTTT.

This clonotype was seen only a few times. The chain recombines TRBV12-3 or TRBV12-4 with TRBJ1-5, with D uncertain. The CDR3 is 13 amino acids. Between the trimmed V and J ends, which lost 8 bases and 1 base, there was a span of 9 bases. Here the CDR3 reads CASGVRSNQPQHF. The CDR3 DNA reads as TGTGCCAGCGGAGTTCGGAGCAATCAGCCCCAGCATTTT.

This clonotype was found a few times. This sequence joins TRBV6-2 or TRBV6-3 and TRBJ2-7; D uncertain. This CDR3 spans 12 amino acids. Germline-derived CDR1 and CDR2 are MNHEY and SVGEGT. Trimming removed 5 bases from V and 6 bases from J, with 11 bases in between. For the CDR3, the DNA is TGTGCCAGCAGTAGGACGTACAGCGAGCAGTACTTC. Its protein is CASSRTYSEQYF.

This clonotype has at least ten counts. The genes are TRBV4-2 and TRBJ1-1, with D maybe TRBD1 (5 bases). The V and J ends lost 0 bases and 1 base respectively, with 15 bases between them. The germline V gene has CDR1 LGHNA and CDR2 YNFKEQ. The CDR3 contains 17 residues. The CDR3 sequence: CASSQDLGGARNTEAFF. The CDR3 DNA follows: TGTGCCAGCAGCCAAGACCTCGGAGGGGCACGGAACACTGAAGCTTTCTTT.

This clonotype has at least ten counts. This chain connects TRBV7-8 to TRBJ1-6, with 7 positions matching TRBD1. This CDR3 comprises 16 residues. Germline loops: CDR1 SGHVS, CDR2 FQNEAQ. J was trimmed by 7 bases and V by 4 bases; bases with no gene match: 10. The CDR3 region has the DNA TGTGCCAGCAGCTCGACAGGGAGGGGGAGCAATTCACCCCTCCACTTT. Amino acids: CASSSTGRGSNSPLHF.

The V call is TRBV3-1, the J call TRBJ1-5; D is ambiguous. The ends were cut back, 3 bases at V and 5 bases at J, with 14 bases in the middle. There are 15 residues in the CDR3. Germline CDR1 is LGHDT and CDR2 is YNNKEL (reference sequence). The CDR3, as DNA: TGTGCCAGCAGCCAGTATCCTGGTCTTGATCAGCCCCAGCATTTT. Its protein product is CASSQYPGLDQPQHF.

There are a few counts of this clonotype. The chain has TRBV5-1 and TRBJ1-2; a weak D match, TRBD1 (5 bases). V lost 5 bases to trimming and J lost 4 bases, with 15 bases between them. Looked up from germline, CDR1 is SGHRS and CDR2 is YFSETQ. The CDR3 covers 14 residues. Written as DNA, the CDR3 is TGCGCCAGCAGTTCGACCGGGACCCTCTATGGCTACACCTTC. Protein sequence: CASSSTGTLYGYTF. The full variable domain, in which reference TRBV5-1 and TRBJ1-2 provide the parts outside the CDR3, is KAGVTQTPRYLIKTRGQQVTLSCSPISGHRSVSWYQQTPGQGLQFLFEYFSETQRNKGNFPGRFSGRQFSNSRSEMNVSTLELGDSALYLCASSSTGTLYGYTFGSGTRLTVV.

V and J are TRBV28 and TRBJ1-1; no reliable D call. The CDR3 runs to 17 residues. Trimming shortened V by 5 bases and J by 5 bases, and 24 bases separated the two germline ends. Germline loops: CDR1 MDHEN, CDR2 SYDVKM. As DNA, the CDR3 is TGTGCCAGCAGTCTCAGGACGGCTCGCCCCAAAGGGACTGAAGCTTTCTTT. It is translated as CASSLRTARPKGTEAFF. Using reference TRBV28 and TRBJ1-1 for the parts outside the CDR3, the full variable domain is DVKVTQSSRYLVKRTGEKVFLECVQDMDHENMFWYRQDPGLGLRLIYFSYDVKMKEKGDIPEGYSVSREKKERFSLILESASTNQTSMYLCASSLRTARPKGTEAFFGQGTRLTVV.

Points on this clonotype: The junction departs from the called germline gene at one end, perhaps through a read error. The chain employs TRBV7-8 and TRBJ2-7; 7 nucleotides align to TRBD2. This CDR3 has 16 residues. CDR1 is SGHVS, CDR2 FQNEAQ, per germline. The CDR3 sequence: CAGSLLGGSGNYEQYF. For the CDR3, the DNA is TGTGCCGGCAGCTTATTGGGCGGGAGTGGGAACTACGAGCAGTACTTC. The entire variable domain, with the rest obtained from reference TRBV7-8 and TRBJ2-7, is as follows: GAGVSQSPRYKVAKRGQDVALRCDPISGHVSLFWYQQALGQGPEFLTYFQNEAQLDKSGLPSDRFFAERPEGSVSTLKIQRTQQEDSAVYLCAGSLLGGSGNYEQYFGPGTRLTVT.

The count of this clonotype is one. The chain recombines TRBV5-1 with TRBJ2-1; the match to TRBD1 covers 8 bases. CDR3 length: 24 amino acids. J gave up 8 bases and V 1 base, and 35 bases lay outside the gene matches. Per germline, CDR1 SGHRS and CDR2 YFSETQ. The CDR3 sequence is CASSLSSGTGRTDTQGEVWHEQFF. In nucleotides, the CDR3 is TGCGCCAGCAGCTTGTCCTCCGGGACAGGAAGGACAGATACGCAGGGTGAGGTATGGCATGAGCAGTTCTTC. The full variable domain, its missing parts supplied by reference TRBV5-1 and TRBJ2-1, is KAGVTQTPRYLIKTRGQQVTLSCSPISGHRSVSWYQQTPGQGLQFLFEYFSETQRNKGNFPGRFSGRQFSNSRSEMNVSTLELGDSALYLCASSLSSGTGRTDTQGEVWHEQFFGPGTRLTVL.